A single sample is the source of the 21 T cell receptor beta chains below, sequenced in a study of shared clonotypes between healthy human individuals. TCRdb's copy holds only in-frame clones and misses some; the assay was immunoSEQ multiplex PCR. The sample lists a few hundred thousand clones; more than 75% were seen once. The specimen sequenced was memory CD8+ T cells sorted from blood. Noted subset: CD45RO+ cells pooled with CCR7-negative TemRA cells. The receptors were gathered from a man aged 18 to 30 in good health.

The rearrangement joins TRBV29-1 to TRBJ2-1; 8 bases are shared with TRBD2. Per the germline V gene, CDR1 is SQVTM and CDR2 is ANQGSEA. V trimming: 4 bases; J trimming: 10 bases; junction bases outside the gene matches: 9. CDR3 size: 13 residues. CDR3 residues: CSVGSGAPVEQFF. The CDR3 DNA reads as TGCAGCGTTGGTAGCGGGGCCCCGGTAGAGCAGTTCTTC.

This sequence joins TRBV5-1 and TRBJ2-1; D gene unclear. V was cut by 2 bases and J by 6 bases, with 6 bases left in between. CDR1 is SGHRS and CDR2 is YFSETQ in the germline V gene. The length of the CDR3 is 12 residues. The CDR3 here is CASSFWFNEQFF. As DNA, the CDR3 is TGCGCCAGCAGCTTCTGGTTCAATGAGCAGTTCTTC.

The count of this clone is one. The chain combines TRBV28 with TRBJ2-5, with D possibly TRBD1 on 5 matching bases. CDR3 length: 15 residues. Trimming left V 3 bases short and J 1 base short, with 12 bases between. Germline V gene sequence: CDR1 MDHEN, CDR2 SYDVKM. The CDR3 region has the DNA TGTGCCAGCAGTTTGGGGCAGGAATTCCAAGAGACCCAGTACTTC. This translates into CASSLGQEFQETQYF.

This chain connects TRBV7-9 to TRBJ1-2, with 8 bases that match TRBD1. The J segment lost 8 bases and the V segment lost 5 bases, leaving 10 bases of the junction unmatched. The CDR3 totals 14 residues. CDR1 and CDR2 from the germline V gene are SEHNR and FQNEAQ (reference sequence). The CDR3 protein is CASSQTGVGSGYTF. CDR3 sequence (DNA): TGTGCCAGCAGCCAGACAGGGGTCGGTTCGGGCTACACCTTC.

This clone occurred once. V usage is TRBV9 and J usage is TRBJ2-6, with 9 bases aligning to TRBD2. This CDR3 is 17 amino acids long. Germline V gene data show CDR1 as SGDLS and CDR2 as YYNGEE. The V segment lost 2 bases and the J segment 0 bases; nucleotides outside the gene matches: 3. The CDR3 protein is CASSVTSGSSGANVLTF. Here the CDR3 DNA reads TGTGCCAGCAGCGTGACTAGCGGAAGCTCTGGGGCCAACGTCCTGACTTTC. Combining the CDR3 with reference TRBV9 and TRBJ2-6 gives the whole variable domain DSGVTQTPKHLITATGQRVTLRCSPRSGDLSVYWYQQSLDQGLQFLIQYYNGEERAKGNILERFSAQQFPDLHSELNLSSLELGDSALYFCASSVTSGSSGANVLTFGAGSRLTVL.

On this clone: The identical CDR3 is also encoded by other nucleotide sequences in the sample. The chain recombines TRBV30 with TRBJ2-7, with D possibly TRBD2 on 6 matching bases. Trimming cost V 0 bases and J 7 bases, with 10 bases left between them. The germline CDR1 and CDR2 sequences are GTSNPN and SVGIG (reference sequence). The length of the CDR3 is 12 residues. The CDR3 spells CAWSVLAWEQYF. CDR3 DNA sequence: TGTGCCTGGAGTGTCCTAGCGTGGGAGCAGTACTTC.

The chain has TRBV5-4 and TRBJ1-6; the match to TRBD1 covers 11 bases. The CDR3 spans 16 residues. The germline V gene has CDR1 SGHNT and CDR2 YYREEE (reference sequence). With V trimmed by 4 bases and J by 6 bases, 6 bases remained unmatched. CDR3 in amino acids: CASSTGTGGFNSPLHF. CDR3 nucleotide sequence: TGTGCCAGCAGCACTGGGACAGGGGGGTTTAATTCACCCCTCCACTTT. The full variable domain, completed using reference TRBV5-4 and TRBJ1-6, is ETGVTQSPTHLIKTRGQQVTLRCSSQSGHNTVSWYQQALGQGPQFIFQYYREEENGRGNFPPRFSGLQFPNYSSELNVNALELDDSALYLCASSTGTGGFNSPLHFGNGTRLTVT.

The CDR3 sequence is CASSYMNTGELFF. The DNA of the CDR3 is TGTGCCAGCAGTTACATGAACACCGGGGAGCTGTTTTTT. The chain uses TRBV6-6 and TRBJ2-2; no clear D. The length of the CDR3 is 13 residues. The germline CDR1 and CDR2 sequences are MNHNY and SVGAGI (reference sequence). V lost 2 bases and J 1 base, leaving 2 bases between the germline ends.

The chain uses TRBV4-3 and TRBJ2-3; D possibly uses TRBD1 or TRBD2 (5 bases each). Germline values: CDR1 LGHNA, CDR2 YSLEER. This CDR3 is 18 amino acids long. Trimming left V 4 bases short and J 4 bases short, with 24 bases between. CDR3 sequence: CASSPRDGSLGLPDTQYF. CDR3 sequence (DNA): TGCGCCAGCAGCCCCCGGGACGGATCATTAGGCCTTCCAGATACGCAGTATTTT.

The V gene is TRBV7-9, the J gene TRBJ1-5; TRBD1 matches at 9 bases. V was clipped by 5 bases and J by 3 bases; unmatched bases: 8. The CDR3 totals 16 residues. Per the germline V gene, CDR1 is SEHNR and CDR2 is FQNEAQ (reference sequence). The CDR3 nucleotides read TGTGCCAGCAGCAACACCGGGACAGGGCACAATCAGCCCCAGCATTTT. Translating it yields CASSNTGTGHNQPQHF.

The rearrangement links TRBV28 to TRBJ2-1; a weak D match, TRBD2 (5 bases). The ends were cut back, 2 bases at V and 9 bases at J, with 8 bases in the middle. Germline V gives CDR1 MDHEN, CDR2 SYDVKM. This CDR3 is built from 12 residues. CDR3 loop: CASSLRTFEQFF. The CDR3 DNA sequence: TGTGCCAGCAGTTTAAGGACTTTTGAGCAGTTCTTC. Full variable domain (missing parts from reference TRBV28 and TRBJ2-1): DVKVTQSSRYLVKRTGEKVFLECVQDMDHENMFWYRQDPGLGLRLIYFSYDVKMKEKGDIPEGYSVSREKKERFSLILESASTNQTSMYLCASSLRTFEQFFGPGTRLTVL.

This rearrangement joins TRBV5-6 to TRBJ2-1; D not resolved. The V end was cut by 7 bases, the J end by 3 bases, with 8 bases between. This CDR3 has 12 amino acids. Germline lookup yields CDR1 SGHDT and CDR2 YYEEEE. The chain's CDR3 is CASALVYNEQFF. The CDR3, as DNA: TGTGCCAGCGCTTTAGTCTACAATGAGCAGTTCTTC. Combining the CDR3 with reference TRBV5-6 and TRBJ2-1 gives the whole variable domain DAGVTQSPTHLIKTRGQQVTLRCSPKSGHDTVSWYQQALGQGPQFIFQYYEEEERQRGNFPDRFSGHQFPNYSSELNVNALLLGDSALYLCASALVYNEQFFGPGTRLTVL.

The chain uses TRBV10-2 and TRBJ2-7; TRBD1 is a possible D gene (6 bases). CDR3 size: 13 residues. V was trimmed by 6 bases and J by 3 bases, leaving 12 bases between them. Germline V gene data show CDR1 as WSHSY and CDR2 as SAAADI. In DNA, the CDR3 is TGCGCCAGCAGGGGACCAGGGGACTACGAGCAGTACTTC. This codes for CASRGPGDYEQYF.

The chain uses TRBV19 and TRBJ2-4, with D perhaps TRBD1 (6 bases). The CDR3 is made up of 17 amino acids. V dropped 5 bases and J dropped 4 bases, with 21 bases sitting between them. The germline CDR1 and CDR2 sequences are LNHDA and SQIVND (reference sequence). In DNA, the CDR3 is TGTGCCAGTAGTCCCTACCTTGGGGGCAGGCCTAAAAACATTCAGTACTTC. It specifies CASSPYLGGRPKNIQYF.

V gene TRBV10-2 combines with J gene TRBJ1-1; 9 nucleotides agree with TRBD1. Trimming at V came to 3 bases and at J to 6 bases, leaving 8 bases not matched to a gene. The CDR3 has 15 amino acids. In germline, CDR1 is WSHSY, CDR2 SAAADI. The CDR3: CASSDPGQGTSEAFF. CDR3 DNA: TGCGCCAGCAGTGACCCCGGACAGGGGACCTCTGAAGCTTTCTTT.

The V gene is TRBV27, the J gene TRBJ2-5; TRBD2 might be the D (6 bases). This CDR3 is built from 16 residues. CDR1 and CDR2 from the germline V gene are MNHEY and SMNVEV (reference sequence). V gave up 0 bases and J gave up 0 bases, with 11 bases separating them. The CDR3 sequence: CASSLSGLVYQETQYF. The CDR3 DNA is TGTGCCAGCAGTTTATCGGGACTCGTGTACCAAGAGACCCAGTACTTC.

V and J are TRBV7-6 and TRBJ2-5; D not certain. Between the trimmed V and J ends, which lost 1 base and 3 bases, there was a span of 6 bases. From germline, CDR1 is SGHVS and CDR2 FNYEAQ. This CDR3 region has 13 residues. The CDR3 region has the DNA TGTGCCAGCAGCTTAGACTACAAAGAGACCCAGTACTTC. Its protein product is CASSLDYKETQYF. The whole variable domain, filled in from reference TRBV7-6 and TRBJ2-5, reads GAGVSQSPRYKVTKRGQDVALRCDPISGHVSLYWYRQALGQGPEFLTYFNYEAQQDKSGLPNDRFSAERPEGSISTLTIQRTEQRDSAMYRCASSLDYKETQYFGPGTRLLVL.

V usage is TRBV7-9 and J usage is TRBJ2-7, with 8 nucleotides matching TRBD1. V was pared by 6 bases and J by 5 bases, with 21 bases of the junction left unmatched. Germline-derived CDR1 and CDR2 are SEHNR and FQNEAQ (reference sequence). CDR3 size: 18 residues. The CDR3 here is CASSYPPGQAFVVHEQYF. The CDR3 DNA is TGTGCCAGCAGTTACCCCCCGGGACAGGCCTTTGTGGTCCACGAGCAGTACTTC. Combining the CDR3 with reference TRBV7-9 and TRBJ2-7 gives the whole variable domain DTGVSQNPRHKITKRGQNVTFRCDPISEHNRLYWYRQTLGQGPEFLTYFQNEAQLEKSRLLSDRFSAERPKGSFSTLEIQRTEQGDSAMYLCASSYPPGQAFVVHEQYFGPGTRLTVT.

This clone was seen only once. V is TRBV19 and J is TRBJ2-2; D call uncertain. The ends were cut back, 3 bases at V and 0 bases at J, with 8 bases in the middle. Germline V gives CDR1 LNHDA, CDR2 SQIVND (reference sequence). There are 15 residues in the CDR3. CDR3 sequence: CASSIYYPNTGELFF. In DNA form, the CDR3 reads TGTGCCAGTAGTATTTACTACCCGAACACCGGGGAGCTGTTTTTT.

The V call is TRBV9, the J call TRBJ2-7, with TRBD2 matching 9 bases. Germline V gene sequence: CDR1 SGDLS, CDR2 YYNGEE. The CDR3 consists of 15 residues. V gave up 0 bases and J gave up 3 bases; unmatched junction bases: 4. CDR3 nucleotides: TGTGCCAGCAGCGTAGCGGCTAGCGGGATCTACGAGCAGTACTTC. Translation: CASSVAASGIYEQYF.

The CDR3 bases are TGTGCCAGCAGCTTGATCGTCTCGGGGGCAGATACGCAGTATTTT. Amino acids: CASSLIVSGADTQYF. The V call is TRBV7-9, the J call TRBJ2-3, with a weak D call TRBD2 (6 bases). Trimming removed 3 bases at V and 4 bases at J, with 14 bases between. Germline CDR1 SEHNR, CDR2 FQNEAQ (reference sequence). CDR3 size: 15 residues.